A selection of T cell receptor beta chains follows, all from one sample in a study of siplizumab effects on memory and regulatory T cells. The assay was immunoSEQ multiplex PCR, and TCRdb's table has in-frame clones only and misses some. The sample lists approximately 70,000 clones; about 90% were seen once. Sequencing was performed on CD8+ T cells sorted from blood. These TCRs come from a human donor in good health. Each CDR3 is given with its conserved first and last residue. Fields, in order: clone size, J gene, D gene, V gene, CDR3 protein. A D gene is named only where the DNA matches it firmly. Clone size is not always given. Where it is, it says once, few, many or a class for expanded clones.

few,TRBJ1-5,NA,TRBV4-1,CASSPGGGQPQHF
NA,TRBJ2-3,TRBD2,TRBV2,CASSELAGYTDTQYF
NA,TRBJ2-3,TRBD2,TRBV27,CASRERLAVFSSTDTQYF
NA,TRBJ1-2,NA,TRBV6-5,CASSGWTETNYGYTF
once,TRBJ2-7,NA,TRBV19,CASTRDGEQYF
NA,TRBJ1-2,NA,TRBV15,CATSRGRGQSYGYTF
NA,TRBJ1-1,TRBD1,TRBV29-1,CSVTGGAMATEAFF
NA,TRBJ1-5,NA,TRBV27,CASSLSGSNQPQHF
NA,TRBJ2-7,TRBD2,TRBV5-4,CASRPESGLAGGRAYEQYF
NA,TRBJ2-7,TRBD1,TRBV19,CASSILTGAREQYF
few,TRBJ1-6,NA,TRBV10-3,CAISDPYEYNSPLHF
NA,TRBJ2-1,NA,TRBV5-1,CASSLYGEIMGNEQFF
NA,TRBJ1-3,NA,TRBV6-1,CASSGTVSGNTIYF
NA,TRBJ2-1,TRBD1,TRBV7-8,CASRVGTAQYNEQFF
NA,TRBJ2-2,TRBD2,TRBV29-1,CSASGSGRVATGELFF
NA,TRBJ2-7,NA,TRBV11-3,CASSANPGPTYEQYF